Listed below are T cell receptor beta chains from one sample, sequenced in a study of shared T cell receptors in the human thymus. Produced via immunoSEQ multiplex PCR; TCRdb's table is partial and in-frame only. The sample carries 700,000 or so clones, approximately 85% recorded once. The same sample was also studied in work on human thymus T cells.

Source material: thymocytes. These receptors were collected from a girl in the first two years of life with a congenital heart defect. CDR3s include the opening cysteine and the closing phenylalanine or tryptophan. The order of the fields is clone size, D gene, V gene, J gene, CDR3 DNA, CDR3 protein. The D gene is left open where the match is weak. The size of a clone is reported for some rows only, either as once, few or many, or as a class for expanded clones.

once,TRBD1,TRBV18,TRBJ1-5,TGTGCCAGCTCTTCGTTCGGGGACAGGGGTCATCAGCCCCAGCATTTT,CASSSFGDRGHQPQHF
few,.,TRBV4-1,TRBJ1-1,TGCGCCAGCAGCGCATTTCACCGGAGGAAAGACTTCGCCCCTGAAGCTTTCTTT,CASSAFHRRKDFAPEAFF
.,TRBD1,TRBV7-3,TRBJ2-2,TGTGCCAGCAGCCGCGTGACAGGGAACGGGACCGGGGAGCTGTTTTTT,CASSRVTGNGTGELFF
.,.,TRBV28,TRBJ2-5,TGTGCCAGCAGTTTATGGTATCCCCCAGGGATTTGGGGGGTAGTACAAGAGACCCAGTACTTC,CASSLWYPPGIWGVVQETQYF
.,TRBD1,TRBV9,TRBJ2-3,TGTGCCAGTACTACATATGATACAGGGGGACCAACAGATACGCAGTATTTT,CASTTYDTGGPTDTQYF
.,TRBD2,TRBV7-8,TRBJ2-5,TGTGCCAGCAGCTTTAGCGGGGGGGGACAAGAGACCCAGTACTTC,CASSFSGGGQETQYF
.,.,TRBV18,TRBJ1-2,TGTGCCAGCTCACCCCCGGCCTCAGGGAGGGGTAATAACTATGGCTACACCTTC,CASSPPASGRGNNYGYTF
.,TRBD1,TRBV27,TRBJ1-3,TGTGCCAGCAGTTTGGACAGGGGTTTCGGAAACACCATATATTTT,CASSLDRGFGNTIYF
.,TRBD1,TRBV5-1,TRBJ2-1,TGCGCCAGCAGCTTGGGTACAGGGGCGCACAATGAGCAGTTCTTC,CASSLGTGAHNEQFF
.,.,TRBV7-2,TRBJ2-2,TGTGCCAGCAGCTTATTTCCAAAACAGGGTTTTTCCGGGGAGCTGTTTTTT,CASSLFPKQGFSGELFF
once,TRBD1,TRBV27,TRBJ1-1,TGTGCCAGCAGTTCCTCGGGACAGGGGGCGAGATTTAGTGAAGCTTTCTTT,CASSSSGQGARFSEAFF
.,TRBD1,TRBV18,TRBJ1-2,TGTGCCAGCTCACCCACGGTGCGCGACAGGGCCAGTGGCTACACCTTC,CASSPTVRDRASGYTF
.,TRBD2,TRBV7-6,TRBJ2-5,TGTGCCAGCAGCTTACGTTTCTCTAGCGGGGGTCATGAGACCCAGTACTTC,CASSLRFSSGGHETQYF
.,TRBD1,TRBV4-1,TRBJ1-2,TGCGCCAGCAGCCAAGCTGAGACAGGGGGCTATGGCTACACCTTC,CASSQAETGGYGYTF
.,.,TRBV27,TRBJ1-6,TGTGCCAGCAGTTTAGGCACCCCTCGCTCCTATAATTCACCCCTCCACTTT,CASSLGTPRSYNSPLHF
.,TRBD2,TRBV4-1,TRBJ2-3,TGCGCCAGCAGCCAAGATTTGCTAGCGGGGGGCACAGATACGCAGTATTTT,CASSQDLLAGGTDTQYF
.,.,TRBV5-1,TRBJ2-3,TGCGCCACCCGATCTGGTAGCCCAGATACGCAGTATTTT,CATRSGSPDTQYF
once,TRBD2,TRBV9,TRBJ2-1,TGTGCCAGCAGCGACACTAGCGGGGGGGATCTGGCGGGCGAGCAGTTCTTC,CASSDTSGGDLAGEQFF
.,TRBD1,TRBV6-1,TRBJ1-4,TGTGCCAGCAGTGACAGAGGGGGCGCAGGTTTCCATTTGTATTATGAAAAACTGTTTTTT,CASSDRGGAGFHLYYEKLFF
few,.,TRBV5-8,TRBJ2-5,TGTGCCAGCAGCCTACCGTGCCAGCTATACAGGGAGACCCAGTACTTC,CASSLPCQLYRETQYF
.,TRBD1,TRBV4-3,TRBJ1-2,TGCGCCAGCAGCCAAGATCCTGGGACAGGAGACGGCTACACCTTC,CASSQDPGTGDGYTF
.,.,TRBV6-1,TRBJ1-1,TGTGCCAGCAGTGAAGCAGGGACAACGGACACTGAAGCTTTCTTT,CASSEAGTTDTEAFF
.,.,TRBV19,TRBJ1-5,TGTGCCAGTCATAGGGGGGGCGCATCCCAAGATAGCAATCAGCCCCAGCATTTT,CASHRGGASQDSNQPQHF
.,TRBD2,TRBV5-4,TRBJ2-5,TGTGCCAGCAGCTTGGTCCTAGCGGGGGTGGAGACCCAGTACTTC,CASSLVLAGVETQYF
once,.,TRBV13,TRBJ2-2,TGTGCCAGCACCCTGGGGACTTCGAACACCGGGGAGCTGTTTTTT,CASTLGTSNTGELFF
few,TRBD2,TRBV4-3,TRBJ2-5,TGCGCCAGCAGCCAAGATTCGGGGGGTAAAGAGACCCAGTACTTC,CASSQDSGGKETQYF
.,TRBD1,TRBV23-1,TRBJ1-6,TGCGCCAGCAGGAGGACAGGGATAAGGGGATCCTATAATTCACCCCTCCACTTT,CASRRTGIRGSYNSPLHF
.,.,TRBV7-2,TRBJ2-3,TGTGCCAGCAGCTTAGAAGCGACGGACACAGATACGCAGTATTTT,CASSLEATDTDTQYF
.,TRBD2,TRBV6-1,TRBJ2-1,TGTGCCAGCAGTGCCTGGACTAGCGGGGACTACAATGAGCAGTTCTTC,CASSAWTSGDYNEQFF